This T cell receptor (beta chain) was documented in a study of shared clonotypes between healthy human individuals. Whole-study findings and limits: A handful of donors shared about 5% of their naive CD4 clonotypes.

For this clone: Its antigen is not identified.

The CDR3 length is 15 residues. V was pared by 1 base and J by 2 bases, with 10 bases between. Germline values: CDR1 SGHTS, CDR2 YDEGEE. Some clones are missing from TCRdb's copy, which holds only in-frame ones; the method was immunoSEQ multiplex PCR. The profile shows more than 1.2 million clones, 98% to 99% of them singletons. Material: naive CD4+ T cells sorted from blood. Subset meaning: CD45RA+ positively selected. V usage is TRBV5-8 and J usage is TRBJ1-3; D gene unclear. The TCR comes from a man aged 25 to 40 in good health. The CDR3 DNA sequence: TGTGCCAGCAGCTTGACTGCTATGGCTGGAAACACCATATATTTT. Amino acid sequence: CASSLTAMAGNTIYF.